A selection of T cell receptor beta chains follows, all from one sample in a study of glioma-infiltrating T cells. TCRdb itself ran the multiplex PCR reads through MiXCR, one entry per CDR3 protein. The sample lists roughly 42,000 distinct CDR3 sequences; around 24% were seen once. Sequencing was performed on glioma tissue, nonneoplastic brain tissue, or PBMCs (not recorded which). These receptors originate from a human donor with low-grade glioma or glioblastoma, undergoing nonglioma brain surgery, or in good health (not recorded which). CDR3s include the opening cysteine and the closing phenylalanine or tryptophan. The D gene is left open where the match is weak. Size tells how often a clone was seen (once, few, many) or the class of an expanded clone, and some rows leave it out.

TGTGCCAGTAGTTTCGGACTAGCGGGGCCCACAGATACGCAGTATTTT	CASSFGLAGPTDTQYF	many	TRBD2	TRBV19	TRBJ2-3
TGTGCCAGCAGCCGAACATCTAGCACAGATACGCAGTATTTT	CASSRTSSTDTQYF	many	NA	TRBV3-1	TRBJ2-3
TGTGCCAGCAGTGGACAGGGGTATAATTCACCCCTCCACTTT	CASSGQGYNSPLHF	many	TRBD1	TRBV2	TRBJ1-6
TGTGCCAGTGGACAGGATTACTCTGGAGACACCATATATTTT	CASGQDYSGDTIYF	NA	TRBD1	TRBV19	TRBJ1-3
TGCGCCAGCAGCCAAGGTTCAGGTGCGAAGCAGTACTTC	CASSQGSGAKQYF	many	NA	TRBV4-1	TRBJ2-7
TGTGCCAGCAGCTTTCAAAGGGACACTGAAGCTTTCTTT	CASSFQRDTEAFF	many	NA	TRBV7-3	TRBJ1-1
TGCGCCAGCAGCCAAGATGGGACAGGGGGCAATCAGCCCCAGCATTTT	CASSQDGTGGNQPQHF	NA	TRBD1	TRBV4-1	TRBJ1-5
TGCAGTGCTAGGTTAACAGGGGGCAGAGAGACCCAGTACTTC	CSARLTGGRETQYF	many	TRBD1	TRBV20-1	TRBJ2-5
TGTGCCAGCAGCCAGCAAAGGGCGCGGAACACCATATATTTT	CASSQQRARNTIYF	NA	NA	TRBV3-1	TRBJ1-3
TGTGCCAGCAGCTTAGTCTCCAGTTACTACGAGCAGTACTTC	CASSLVSSYYEQYF	NA	NA	TRBV5-6	TRBJ2-7
TGTGCCAGCCGCCTACCCCTTGGGGGGGAGCAGTACTTC	CASRLPLGGEQYF	NA	NA	TRBV3-1	TRBJ2-7
TGTGCCAGCAGTGTCGAGGGGGCAGGGGTCTATGGCTACACCTTC	CASSVEGAGVYGYTF	many	TRBD1	TRBV2	TRBJ1-2
TGTACCAGCTCACTTGGGGTCCCGGGGACCTACAATGAGCAGTTCTTC	CTSSLGVPGTYNEQFF	NA	NA	TRBV18	TRBJ2-1
TGTGCCAGCAGCCAAGAGAGGGGATATGAGCAGTTCTTC	CASSQERGYEQFF	many	NA	TRBV3-1	TRBJ2-1
TGTGCCAGCAGCTTGGTACTCTTCAACACTGAAGCTTTCTTT	CASSLVLFNTEAFF	few	NA	TRBV5-5	TRBJ1-1
TGTGCCAGCAGTGAAGCGGGGGCAGGAACGAACACTGAAGCTTTCTTT	CASSEAGAGTNTEAFF	many	NA	TRBV2	TRBJ1-1
TGTGCCAGCAGTTTAAGAAGGGGTGAAGCTTTCTTT	CASSLRRGEAFF	medium-sized	NA	TRBV27	TRBJ1-1
TGCAGTGCTAGAGCTCGTTATGGCTACACCTTC	CSARARYGYTF	medium-sized	NA	TRBV20-1	TRBJ1-2
TGTGCCAGTAGTATAGATCAAGGAACAGCAAATGAGCAGTTCTTC	CASSIDQGTANEQFF	NA	NA	TRBV19	TRBJ2-1
TGCGCCAGCAGCCAAGGGACAGGACACGGTCAGCCCCAGCATTTT	CASSQGTGHGQPQHF	many	TRBD1	TRBV4-1	TRBJ1-5
TGTGCCACCAGCAGATCGGACAGGGCCTTCACAGATACGCAGTATTTT	CATSRSDRAFTDTQYF	NA	TRBD1	TRBV15	TRBJ2-3
TGTGCCACCAGCAGAGCGGGAGAGTCCGACGAGCAGTACTTC	CATSRAGESDEQYF	many	NA	TRBV15	TRBJ2-7
TGTGCCAGCAGCTTTGGGGCTCTCGGTGGGGCCAACGTCCTGACTTTC	CASSFGALGGANVLTF	many	NA	TRBV7-6	TRBJ2-6
TGTGCCAGCAGTTTAACAGACAACTATGGCTACACCTTC	CASSLTDNYGYTF	many	NA	TRBV12-3/TRBV12-4	TRBJ1-2
TGCGCCAGCAGCCAATGGACAGGGCAAGGGTTCAATGAGCAGTTCTTC	CASSQWTGQGFNEQFF	many	TRBD1	TRBV4-3	TRBJ2-1
TGTGCCAGCAGCTTATTTACAGGGCCTAGCACAGATACGCAGTATTTT	CASSLFTGPSTDTQYF	NA	NA	TRBV7-9	TRBJ2-3
TGCGCCAGCAGCCAAGAACCCTTCCCAGGGGTAATTGGCTACACCTTC	CASSQEPFPGVIGYTF	many	NA	TRBV4-1	TRBJ1-2
TGCGCCAGCAGCCCTTACCGGCAAGAGGGATACGAGCAGTACTTC	CASSPYRQEGYEQYF	many	NA	TRBV4-3	TRBJ2-7
TGTGCCACCAGTGACCGCGGACTAGCGGGGGGGCTCCGCACAGATACGCAGTATTTT	CATSDRGLAGGLRTDTQYF	once	TRBD2	TRBV24-1	TRBJ2-3
TGTGCCAGCAGCTTGGGTCAGAACTATGGCTACACCTTC	CASSLGQNYGYTF	many	NA	TRBV11-2	TRBJ1-2
TGTGCCAGCAGCCAAGTTCCCTCCAGACAGGGAAGTGGCTACACCTTC	CASSQVPSRQGSGYTF	many	TRBD1	TRBV3-1	TRBJ1-2
TGCAGTGCTTCCCCGGGACAGGCCACAGATACGCAGTATTTT	CSASPGQATDTQYF	many	TRBD1	TRBV20-1	TRBJ2-3
TGTGCCAGCCAACTAGCGGGAGGGAGTGGAGATACGCAGTATTTT	CASQLAGGSGDTQYF	many	TRBD2	TRBV2	TRBJ2-3
TGTGCCAGCAGTCCTGGGGCCTTCGGGGAGCAGTACTTC	CASSPGAFGEQYF	few	NA	TRBV12-3/TRBV12-4	TRBJ2-7
TGTGCCATCAGAACAGGGGAGAACTATGGCTACACCTTC	CAIRTGENYGYTF	many	TRBD1	TRBV10-3	TRBJ1-2
TGTGCCAGCAGTCAGGGACAGGGGATCTCCTACGAGCAGTACTTC	CASSQGQGISYEQYF	many	TRBD1	TRBV12-3/TRBV12-4	TRBJ2-7
TGTGCCAGCAGCCTGCCCGGAACCATGAACACTGAAGCTTTCTTT	CASSLPGTMNTEAFF	many	NA	TRBV6-1	TRBJ1-1
TGTGCCAGCAGCCAAGGGACGACAGGGCCTATTTCGTACGAGCAGTACTTC	CASSQGTTGPISYEQYF	many	TRBD1	TRBV4-2	TRBJ2-7
TGTGCCAGCAGTCCCGGAAAGGGGGGGCTCGAGCAGTACTTC	CASSPGKGGLEQYF	NA	NA	TRBV28	TRBJ2-7
TGTGCCAGCGGGGACCCGGGACAGACCCAGCTAAACGAGTTCTTC	CASGDPGQTQLNEFF	many	TRBD1	TRBV27	TRBJ2-1
TGTGCCAGCAGCCCTCCCTCGGACAGCTCCTACGAGCAGTACTTC	CASSPPSDSSYEQYF	NA	NA	TRBV7-9	TRBJ2-7
TGTGCCAGCAGCCAATATCGAGGCAGGGGTATCTACGAGCAGTACTTC	CASSQYRGRGIYEQYF	NA	NA	TRBV16	TRBJ2-7
TGTGCCAGCAGCTTGGTTGGGGACCCTAACTATGGCTACACCTTC	CASSLVGDPNYGYTF	NA	NA	TRBV5-6	TRBJ1-2
TGTGCCAGCAGTGGAGGGCTCAGTGAAGCTTTCTTT	CASSGGLSEAFF	many	NA	TRBV12-3/TRBV12-4	TRBJ1-1
TGTGCCAGTAGTATGGTAAAGAACACTGAAGCTTTCTTT	CASSMVKNTEAFF	many	NA	TRBV19	TRBJ1-1
TGTGCCAGCAGTGAAGATATCGGACAGGGCGTGGGCTACACCTTC	CASSEDIGQGVGYTF	many	TRBD1	TRBV2	TRBJ1-2
TGTGCCGAGTCCCCGGAACCCTACCAGCCCCAGCATTTT	CAESPEPYQPQHF	many	NA	TRBV28	TRBJ1-5
TGCAGTGCGGGTGGACACGCCAATTCCGGGGGTTTTATGAACACTGAAGCTTTCTTT	CSAGGHANSGGFMNTEAFF	many	NA	TRBV20-1	TRBJ1-1